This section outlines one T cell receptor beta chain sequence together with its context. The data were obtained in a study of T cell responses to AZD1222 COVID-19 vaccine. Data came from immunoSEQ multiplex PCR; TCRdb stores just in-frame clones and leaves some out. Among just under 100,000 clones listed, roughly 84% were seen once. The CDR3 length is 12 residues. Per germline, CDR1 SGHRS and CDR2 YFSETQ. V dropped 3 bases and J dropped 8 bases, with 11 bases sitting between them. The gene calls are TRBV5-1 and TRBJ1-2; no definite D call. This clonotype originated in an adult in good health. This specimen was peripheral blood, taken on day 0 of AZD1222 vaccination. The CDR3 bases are TGCGCCAGCAGCTCCGGAGGTTACGGCTACACCTTC. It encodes CASSSGGYGYTF.